This TCR beta chain was sequenced in a study of OX40 agonist ivuxolimab in advanced cancers. Study-level information: Patients in dose escalation had liver, melanoma, kidney or head and neck cancers. Partial responses were recorded for three patients, including one with hepatocellular carcinoma and two with cutaneous melanoma. Overall study results and limits: Antigen specificity was not determined for the expanded peripheral T cells. Low normalized T-cell clonal expansion was additionally recorded for some nonresponders.

Libraries were prepared by immunoSEQ multiplex PCR; TCRdb keeps only in-frame clonotypes and omits some of them. The sample has 55,000 to 75,000 clones, about 86% seen once; the top ten hold 0.65% to 0.9%. Concerning this clone: No antigen is known for it.

Trimming removed 6 bases from V and 6 bases from J, with 17 bases in between. CDR1 MNHEY and CDR2 SVGAGI come from the germline V gene. The CDR3 loop spans 14 amino acids. The TCR sequence derives from an adult with an advanced solid tumor such as melanoma, head and neck, liver or kidney cancer. Sequenced here: CD4+ or CD8+ T cells sorted from blood, sampled in a trial of the OX40 agonist ivuxolimab. V is TRBV6-5 and J is TRBJ1-2, with a possible D match to TRBD1 (5 bases). The CDR3 DNA sequence: TGTGCCAGCAGCGCCTCCGCTTCGGGGGATGGCTACACCTTC. Encoded protein: CASSASASGDGYTF.